This is a list of T cell receptor beta chains from one sample in a study of T-cell reconstitution after alpha-beta-depleted transplantation in children. From the PCR reads, TCRdb called clonotypes with MiXCR, one entry per CDR3 protein. This sample carries fewer than 250,000 distinct CDR3 sequences, approximately 8% of them seen once, and the ten largest clones take 5% to 7%. Source: PBMCs, mostly from graft donor cells, taken 180 days after TCRalphabeta/CD19-depleted stem cell transplant. The receptors originated from a male patient younger than 18 who had a stem cell transplant for acute lymphoblastic leukemia, so the T cells may come from the graft donor. The CDR3 runs from the conserved cysteine through the conserved F or W.

V: TRBV28
J: TRBJ1-5
CDR3: CASSLLGTQGPNQPQHF

V: TRBV6-1
J: TRBJ1-2
CDR3: CASSELPARYGYTF

V: TRBV20-1
J: TRBJ2-2
CDR3: CSAPYRGGNTGELFF

V: TRBV7-6
J: TRBJ2-2
CDR3: CASSLSAGGANTGELFF

V: TRBV13
J: TRBJ2-7
CDR3: CASSLGPSTGTYEQYF

V: TRBV6-1
J: TRBJ1-1
CDR3: CASRVSNTEAFF

V: TRBV7-9
J: TRBJ2-3
CDR3: CASSLDRREDTQYF

V: TRBV11-2
J: TRBJ2-2
CDR3: CASTRGLAGGRHTGELFF

V: TRBV12-3/TRBV12-4
J: TRBJ1-3
CDR3: CASSPDFLSGNTIYF

V: TRBV28
J: TRBJ2-7
CDR3: CASSLQGTVEQYF

V: TRBV6-5
J: TRBJ2-2
CDR3: CASSYQGVNTGELFF

V: TRBV18
J: TRBJ1-2
CDR3: CASSPRDRSGYTF

V: TRBV7-2
J: TRBJ1-1
CDR3: CASSATAYTEAFF

V: TRBV7-3
J: TRBJ1-1
CDR3: CASSLSPGTNTEAFF

V: TRBV7-8
J: TRBJ1-5
CDR3: CASSSATRGDQPQHF

V: TRBV7-2
J: TRBJ2-7
CDR3: CASSYQFRGGSFLYEQYF

V: TRBV6-2/TRBV6-3
J: TRBJ2-1
CDR3: CASSSRSVLYNEQFF

V: TRBV12-3/TRBV12-4
J: TRBJ2-1
CDR3: CASSSTSGRPSYNEQFF

V: TRBV3-1
J: TRBJ2-1
CDR3: CASSYLAGVPFKDEQFF

V: TRBV6-1
J: TRBJ2-7
CDR3: CASRSRDRVSYEQYF

V: TRBV7-2
J: TRBJ1-2
CDR3: CASSLDLQGARSGYTF

V: TRBV5-1
J: TRBJ1-4
CDR3: CASSLTGGSGEKLFF

V: TRBV9
J: TRBJ2-1
CDR3: CASSAPTSGRYSNEQFF

V: TRBV10-3
J: TRBJ2-3
CDR3: CAISPSGGAGTDTQYF

V: TRBV5-5
J: TRBJ2-1
CDR3: CASSLRADRQISYNEQFF

V: TRBV28
J: TRBJ2-3
CDR3: CASRLSGRQDTQYF

V: TRBV6-5
J: TRBJ2-3
CDR3: CASSYSSGTDTQYF

V: TRBV5-6
J: TRBJ1-5
CDR3: CASSLRSYSNQPQHF

V: TRBV6-5
J: TRBJ1-5
CDR3: CASSYSSGNQPQHF

V: TRBV10-3
J: TRBJ1-1
CDR3: CMSALAMNTEAFF

V: TRBV6-2/TRBV6-3
J: TRBJ1-5
CDR3: CASSYDPAEGQPQHF

V: TRBV7-9
J: TRBJ1-3
CDR3: CASSLRGGGNTIYF

V: TRBV7-2
J: TRBJ2-2
CDR3: CASNPRALNTGELFF

V: TRBV7-9
J: TRBJ1-2
CDR3: CASSPGTEIYGYTF

V: TRBV7-3
J: TRBJ2-7
CDR3: CASTTSRVTGPRDF

V: TRBV2
J: TRBJ2-7
CDR3: CASTFPGTAHYEQYF

V: TRBV6-5
J: TRBJ1-4
CDR3: CASSSSGRGNEKLFF

V: TRBV12-3/TRBV12-4
J: TRBJ2-4
CDR3: CASRPTGGPAIQYF

V: TRBV20-1
J: TRBJ1-2
CDR3: CSARDWVSPPYGYTF

V: TRBV20-1
J: TRBJ2-5
CDR3: CSANAGVRETQYF

V: TRBV7-1
J: TRBJ1-1
CDR3: CGSSSDGHTEAFF

V: TRBV11-2
J: TRBJ2-7
CDR3: CASRPGGLVIEQYF

V: TRBV7-2
J: TRBJ1-6
CDR3: CASSSRGSNSPLHF

V: TRBV9
J: TRBJ2-1
CDR3: CASSVSGIGYNEQFF

V: TRBV21-1
J: TRBJ2-1
CDR3: CASSKARTQGIVTYNEQFF

V: TRBV7-2
J: TRBJ2-3
CDR3: CASSLAATDTQYF

V: TRBV6-5
J: TRBJ2-7
CDR3: CASSYSTGVGGQYF

V: TRBV4-3
J: TRBJ2-1
CDR3: CASSQTDSYNEQFF

V: TRBV5-1
J: TRBJ2-7
CDR3: CASSSRLEGSDEQYF

V: TRBV27
J: TRBJ2-5
CDR3: CASRRASGRVGLETQYF

V: TRBV29-1
J: TRBJ2-5
CDR3: CSVEAGREVQETQYF

V: TRBV28
J: TRBJ2-3
CDR3: CASSLGRSGTTDTQYF

V: TRBV4-1
J: TRBJ2-7
CDR3: CASSQGRTGVAYEQYF

V: TRBV7-2
J: TRBJ2-5
CDR3: CASSFGGGETQYF

V: TRBV5-8
J: TRBJ2-5
CDR3: CASSLWGGQIQETQYF

V: TRBV2
J: TRBJ1-2
CDR3: CASSEGPGAKYGYTF

V: TRBV27
J: TRBJ2-7
CDR3: CASSLRSQRLPSYEQYF